This T cell receptor beta chain was captured in a study of blood T cell repertoires in COVID-19. Overall study: Sites in the United States, Italy and Spain provided acute and convalescent COVID-19 samples.

Seattle patients were enrolled while actively infected and followed longitudinally. Per the original data handling: By means of reference gene primer amplification, nucleated cell counts were estimated. The repertoire was sequenced with immunoSEQ multiplex PCR; TCRdb's copy has only in-frame clones and lacks some. From that table come the V and J calls and clone size; the DNA was used to work out D and trimming. The sample records some 110,000 clones, about 85% being singletons. The sequenced sample consisted of peripheral blood. This TCR was recovered from a woman older than 75 with COVID-19, enrolled during active disease.

The CDR3 spells CANFNQPQHF. CDR3 nucleotide sequence: TGTGCCAACTTTAATCAGCCCCAGCATTTT. This sequence joins TRBV28 and TRBJ1-5, with unresolved D. Germline V gene sequence: CDR1 MDHEN, CDR2 SYDVKM. CDR3 length: 10 residues. V shed 10 bases and J shed 4 bases, with 5 bases lying between them.